This TCR beta chain derives from a study of Ad26.COV2.S vaccination and SARS-CoV-2 variants. Study-wide background: Recipients of Ad26.COV2.S got it intramuscularly, once or twice 56 days apart.

The treatment is: roughly 18 received Ad26.COV2.S at low or high dose, single or two shots; five or six received placebo; per-sample allocation not given. Specimens were obtained on day 63 following the first vaccine or placebo injection. The CDR3 is 12 residues long. Germline CDR1 reads LNHDA; CDR2 reads SQIVND (reference sequence). The ends lost 6 bases at V and 6 bases at J; junction bases unmatched: 4. Clones were read by immunoSEQ multiplex PCR, and TCRdb kept only the in-frame ones, dropping some. The sample yields some 520,000 clones, 70% to 90% seen once. Material: peripheral blood, obtained in a trial of Ad26.COV2.S vaccine versus placebo. This clonotype originated in a person aged 18-60 years who received the Ad26.COV2.S COVID-19 vaccine or a placebo. The V call is TRBV19, the J call TRBJ2-7, with 8 bases aligning to TRBD2. CDR3 loop: CASRHGGGEQYF. For the CDR3, the DNA is TGTGCCAGTAGGCACGGGGGGGGCGAGCAGTACTTC.